These 29 T cell receptor beta chains were all obtained from the same sample, sequenced in a study of regulatory T cells in long-lasting Graves disease. CDR3 regions were amplified by Arm-PCR using iRepertoire HTBI primers to build TCR beta libraries. TCRdb re-called the multiplex PCR reads with MiXCR, one entry per CDR3 protein. The sample lists about 560,000 distinct CDR3 sequences, about 16% occurring once. Time point described: newly diagnosed GD, antithyroid drugs for less than 3 months. PBMCs provided the RNA from which the TCR library was made. This sample was shared with a second study, whose subject was T cells in Graves' hyperthyroidism and ophthalmopathy.

Specimen: peripheral blood mononuclear cells (PBMCs), collected at new diagnosis, from a patient treated with antithyroid drugs. These receptors were obtained from a man between 18 and 35 years old with Graves disease.

The V call is TRBV20-1, the J call TRBJ2-7; 7 bases are shared with TRBD1. V was clipped by 4 bases and J by 6 bases; unmatched bases: 3. This CDR3 has 11 amino acids. From germline, CDR1 is DFQATT and CDR2 SNEGSKA (reference sequence). CDR3 region: CSAKTGAEQYF. The CDR3 DNA is TGCAGTGCTAAAACAGGGGCCGAGCAGTACTTC.

This clonotype came up many times. The chain combines TRBV18 with TRBJ1-5; D is possibly TRBD1 (6 bases). Per the germline V gene, CDR1 is KGHSH and CDR2 is LQKENI. The CDR3 is 14 amino acids. V lost 2 bases and J 5 bases, leaving 10 bases between the germline ends. CDR3 sequence: CASSPKGGDQPQHF. The CDR3 nucleotides are TGTGCCAGCTCACCAAAAGGGGGGGATCAGCCCCAGCATTTT.

The chain joins TRBV28 to TRBJ2-1; 9 nucleotides line up with TRBD2. CDR3 length: 13 residues. Germline CDR1 MDHEN, CDR2 SYDVKM. The CDR3 DNA is TGTGTTGTGCGGGCTAGCGGGAAGAATGAGCAGTTCTTC. Translating it yields CVVRASGKNEQFF.

A note on this clonotype: Given a much more abundant clone one base away, this may be a read error. The V call is TRBV27, the J call TRBJ2-7; 10 positions match TRBD2. The ends lost 8 bases at V and 2 bases at J; junction bases unmatched: 15. Germline CDR1 and CDR2: MNHEY and SMNVEV (reference sequence). The CDR3 totals 17 residues. CDR3 region: CASWTSGRLPPPYEQYF. Here the CDR3 DNA reads TGTGCCAGCTGGACTAGCGGAAGATTGCCCCCCCCCTACGAGCAGTACTTC.

This clonotype was detected many times. The V gene is TRBV12-3 or TRBV12-4, the J gene TRBJ2-1; 12 bases line up with TRBD2. The CDR3 is 16 residues long. The junction had 12 bases not matched to a gene; V was cut back by 5 bases and J by 10 bases. The chain's CDR3 is CASSRGTSGRRLEQFF. DNA for the CDR3: TGTGCCAGCAGTCGGGGGACTAGCGGGCGGAGGTTAGAGCAGTTCTTC.

This clonotype appeared a single time. A read error may be the cause here, since a much bigger clone is one base away. The rearrangement links TRBV6-2 or TRBV6-3 to TRBJ2-3; D gene ambiguous. This CDR3 spans 13 amino acids. Per the germline V gene, CDR1 is MNHEY and CDR2 is SVGEGT. CDR3 loop: CAGSLKRWDTQYF. The CDR3 DNA reads as TGTGCCGGCAGCCTCAAACGGTGGGATACGCAGTATTTT.

The chain has TRBV19 and TRBJ2-2, with 8 bases lining up with TRBD2. The junction had 17 bases not matched to a gene; V was cut back by 7 bases and J by 7 bases. The CDR3 is 17 residues long. Germline-derived CDR1 and CDR2 are LNHDA and SQIVND (reference sequence). The CDR3 spells CASISVLRSGRGGELFF. In DNA, the CDR3 is TGTGCCAGTATATCGGTATTGAGGAGCGGGAGAGGCGGGGAGCTGTTTTTT. The full variable domain, with the rest looked up from reference TRBV19 and TRBJ2-2, is DGGITQSPKYLFRKEGQNVTLSCEQNLNHDAMYWYRQDPGQGLRLIYYSQIVNDFQKGDIAEGYSVSREKKESFPLTVTSAQKNPTAFYLCASISVLRSGRGGELFFGEGSRLTVL.

The gene calls are TRBV7-9 and TRBJ1-5, with 10 bases lining up with TRBD1. The CDR3 is 14 amino acids. Germline V gene lookup returns CDR1 SEHNR and CDR2 FQNEAQ (reference sequence). With V trimmed by 4 bases and J by 7 bases, 4 bases remained unmatched. The CDR3 DNA reads TGTGCCAGCAGCTCGGGACAGGGGTCCCAGCCCCAGCATTTT. Encoded protein: CASSSGQGSQPQHF.

This clonotype was counted between two and nine times. The CDR3 DNA sequence: TGTGCCAGCAGCTTGGCTTTACGGCGAAACACCATATATTTT. Protein sequence: CASSLALRRNTIYF. The chain couples TRBV5-5 to TRBJ1-3; no clear D gene. Per germline, CDR1 SGHKS and CDR2 YYEKEE (reference sequence). The ends were cut back, 0 bases at V and 5 bases at J, with 9 bases in the middle. This CDR3 is 14 amino acids long.

The chain is built from TRBV20-1 and TRBJ1-2; no firm D call. Per the germline V gene, CDR1 is DFQATT and CDR2 is SNEGSKA (reference sequence). The CDR3 loop spans 14 amino acids. Trimming stripped 7 bases from V and 1 base from J, with 16 bases between. CDR3 nucleotide sequence: TGCAGTGGGGAGGGCAGCCGAAATAACTATGGCTACACCTTC. Protein product: CSGEGSRNNYGYTF.

This clonotype was observed many times. CDR3 in DNA: TGCGCCAGCAGCTTGATGCCGGGACAATCCTACGAGCAGTACTTC. Its translation is CASSLMPGQSYEQYF. This chain joins TRBV5-1 and TRBJ2-7; weak D call: TRBD1 (6 bases). The CDR3 spans 15 residues. Between the trimmed V and J ends, which lost 1 base and 1 base, there was a span of 12 bases. CDR1 is SGHRS, CDR2 YFSETQ, per germline.

The sample holds many counts of this clonotype. The CDR3 region is CASGELSGSTDTQYF. In DNA form, the CDR3 reads TGTGCCAGCGGGGAGTTGAGCGGGAGCACAGATACGCAGTATTTT. The chain is built from TRBV7-9 and TRBJ2-3; D possibly corresponds to TRBD2 (6 bases). Germline values: CDR1 SEHNR, CDR2 FQNEAQ (reference sequence). Trimming shortened V by 8 bases and J by 0 bases, and 15 bases separated the two germline ends. The CDR3 has 15 residues.

About this clonotype: An end of the junction differs from the germline gene, which may be a read error. The J gene is TRBJ2-1, the V gene TRBV7-7; 10 positions agree with TRBD1. This CDR3 is 15 amino acids long. The germline CDR1 and CDR2 sequences are SSHAT and FNYEAQ (reference sequence). The CDR3 nucleotides are TGTGCTAGCAGCAGGGACAGGGGCCAGTACAATGAGCAGTTCTTC. Amino acid sequence: CASSRDRGQYNEQFF. Drawing the rest from reference TRBV7-7 and TRBJ2-1, the complete variable domain is GAGVSQSPRYKVTKRGQDVTLRCDPISSHATLYWYQQALGQGPEFLTYFNYEAQPDKSGLPSDRFSAERPEGSISTLTIQRTEQRDSAMYRCASSRDRGQYNEQFFGPGTRLTVL.

The V gene is TRBV3-1, the J gene TRBJ1-1; the D is unclear. The CDR3 runs to 15 residues. V lost 1 base to trimming and J lost 0 bases, with 9 bases between them. Germline CDR1 is LGHDT and CDR2 is YNNKEL (reference sequence). This CDR3 is CASSQVPQLNTEAFF. The CDR3 DNA follows: TGTGCCAGCAGCCAAGTCCCGCAGTTGAACACTGAAGCTTTCTTT.

This clonotype was counted only a few times. The chain recombines TRBV2 with TRBJ2-1, with TRBD1 identical over 7 bases. This CDR3 is built from 16 residues. V gave up 2 bases and J gave up 7 bases; unmatched junction bases: 11. Per germline, CDR1 SNHLY and CDR2 FYNNEI. CDR3 DNA sequence: TGTGCCAGCAGTGAATCGGAAGTAAAGGGGGCGAATGAGCAGTTCTTC. It encodes CASSESEVKGANEQFF.

V usage is TRBV5-1 and J usage is TRBJ2-7, with 13 bases aligning to TRBD2. The CDR3 is 20 residues long. Per germline, CDR1 SGHRS and CDR2 YFSETQ. With 1 base clipped from V and 0 bases from J, the junction kept 13 bases outside the gene matches. The CDR3 nucleotides read TGCGCCAGCAGCTTGTTGGCTACCGGGACTAGCGGGAAGGTCTCCTACGAGCAGTACTTC. Amino acids: CASSLLATGTSGKVSYEQYF.

This clonotype occurred many times. The chain couples TRBV12-3 or TRBV12-4 to TRBJ1-4, with D hard to call. The CDR3 extends over 12 amino acids. V was trimmed by 7 bases and J by 8 bases, leaving 11 bases between them. The CDR3 DNA sequence: TGTGCCAGCAACCTACTGGGGGAAAAACTGTTTTTT. Translated: CASNLLGEKLFF.

This clonotype was seen many times. This chain joins TRBV28 and TRBJ2-3; possibly TRBD1 or TRBD2 for D (5 bases each). This CDR3 has 18 amino acids. V was shortened by 2 bases and J by 0 bases, with 18 bases between the two germline ends. CDR1 and CDR2 (germline): MDHEN, SYDVKM. CDR3 loop: CASSLGTWVSGSTDTQYF. CDR3 sequence (DNA): TGTGCCAGCAGTTTAGGGACCTGGGTAAGCGGCAGCACAGATACGCAGTATTTT.

V usage is TRBV6-2 or TRBV6-3 and J usage is TRBJ2-7, with TRBD1 as a possible D gene (6 bases). This CDR3 region has 14 residues. Per the germline V gene, CDR1 is MNHEY and CDR2 is SVGEGT. The V gene lost 2 bases and the J gene lost 3 bases, with 11 bases spanning the gap. Here the CDR3 reads CASSYTPGDYEQYF. The CDR3 DNA is TGTGCCAGCAGTTACACCCCAGGGGACTACGAGCAGTACTTC.

This clonotype was observed a few times. The gene calls are TRBV7-2 and TRBJ1-2, with a weak D call TRBD1 (6 bases). The CDR3 covers 14 residues. Germline V gives CDR1 SGHTA, CDR2 FQGNSA. Trimming took off 2 bases at V and 6 bases at J, with 13 bases between the two ends. The CDR3 DNA is TGTGCCAGCAGCTTACGGACGCAGGGGCATGGCTACACCTTC. This encodes CASSLRTQGHGYTF.

In its sample, this clonotype was seen many times. This chain links TRBV12-3 or TRBV12-4 with TRBJ1-1; D not certain. This CDR3 is 14 amino acids long. Trimming took 2 bases from V and 5 from J, leaving 12 bases between them. Written as DNA, the CDR3 is TGTGCCAGCAGTTTACGACCGCTGGCTACTGAAGCTTTCTTT. Its translation is CASSLRPLATEAFF.

Comment on this clonotype: It is likely a read error, because the conserved phenylalanine at the end of the CDR3 is missing. This chain uses TRBV3-1 with TRBJ2-3, with D uncertain. This CDR3 is built from 15 residues. CDR1 and CDR2 (germline): LGHDT, YNNKEL (reference sequence). The germline V and J ends were trimmed by 3 bases and 6 bases, with 16 bases remaining between them. CDR3 bases: TGTGCCAGCAGCCAGGCCACAGCCTCAGTGGATACGCAGTATCTT. This gives the protein CASSQATASVDTQYL.

This clonotype was observed a few times. The gene calls are TRBV7-9 and TRBJ2-6; no definite D call. Germline-derived CDR1 and CDR2 are SEHNR and FQNEAQ (reference sequence). This CDR3 has 15 amino acids. Deletions cut 4 bases from V and 1 base from J, with 8 bases between. DNA for the CDR3: TGTGCCAGCAGCTCTCTGAGATCTGGGGCCAACGTCCTGACTTTC. This translates into CASSSLRSGANVLTF. The whole variable domain, remainder taken from reference TRBV7-9 and TRBJ2-6, is DTGVSQNPRHKITKRGQNVTFRCDPISEHNRLYWYRQTLGQGPEFLTYFQNEAQLEKSRLLSDRFSAERPKGSFSTLEIQRTEQGDSAMYLCASSSLRSGANVLTFGAGSRLTVL.

This clonotype was seen a few times. The rearrangement uses TRBV19 and TRBJ2-2, with D perhaps assigned TRBD1 or TRBD2 (5 bases each). CDR1 LNHDA and CDR2 SQIVND come from the germline V gene (reference sequence). V gave up 6 bases and J gave up 4 bases, with 18 bases separating them. The CDR3 is 16 amino acids. The CDR3 coding sequence is TGTGCCAGTAGGACCCTAACCGGGACGGTCACCGGGGAGCTGTTTTTT. Residues: CASRTLTGTVTGELFF.

V and J are TRBV7-6 and TRBJ2-5; the D is unclear. Germline V gives CDR1 SGHVS, CDR2 FNYEAQ. V was clipped by 1 base and J by 2 bases, with 17 bases between them. The CDR3 runs to 17 residues. The CDR3 spells CASSLDSLLDVQETQYF. CDR3 DNA: TGTGCCAGCAGCTTAGACTCCCTTCTAGATGTACAAGAGACCCAGTACTTC.

This clonotype was recorded at least ten times. This chain uses TRBV19 with TRBJ1-2, with D perhaps matching TRBD1 (5 bases). Trimming removed 6 bases from V and 2 bases from J, with 10 bases in between. In germline, CDR1 is LNHDA, CDR2 SQIVND (reference sequence). This CDR3 is 13 amino acids long. The CDR3: CASSWDGNYGYTF. As DNA, the CDR3 is TGTGCCAGTAGCTGGGACGGGAACTATGGCTACACCTTC.

At least ten counts were recorded for this clonotype. CDR3 bases: TGTGCCATCAGTGAGCTTGTGGGATCTGCTTCACCCCTCCACTTT. This codes for CAISELVGSASPLHF. The gene calls are TRBV10-3 and TRBJ1-6; D not resolved. V shed 2 bases and J shed 9 bases, with 14 bases lying between them. Looked up from germline, CDR1 is ENHRY and CDR2 is SYGVKD. The CDR3 has 15 amino acids.

In the case of this clonotype: This CDR3 fails to terminate in the conserved phenylalanine or tryptophan, so it likely reflects a read error. The chain couples TRBV5-1 to TRBJ2-5; a possible D gene is TRBD2 (5 bases). The V end lost 4 bases, the J end lost 2 bases, and 15 bases lay between the germline ends. The length of the CDR3 is 15 residues. Germline V gene lookup returns CDR1 SGHRS and CDR2 YFSETQ. The CDR3 spells CASSRPPGGQETQYS. CDR3 sequence (DNA): TGCGCCAGCAGCCGACCCCCCGGAGGTCAAGAGACCCAGTACTCC.

V and J are TRBV19 and TRBJ1-4; TRBD1 matches at 10 bases. The germline V gene has CDR1 LNHDA and CDR2 SQIVND (reference sequence). The V and J ends lost 3 bases and 9 bases, in that order; junction bases with no gene match: 7. This CDR3 is 15 amino acids long. CDR3 in amino acids: CASSIPGQGMKKLFF. The DNA of the CDR3 is TGTGCCAGTAGTATCCCGGGACAGGGGATGAAAAAACTGTTTTTT.